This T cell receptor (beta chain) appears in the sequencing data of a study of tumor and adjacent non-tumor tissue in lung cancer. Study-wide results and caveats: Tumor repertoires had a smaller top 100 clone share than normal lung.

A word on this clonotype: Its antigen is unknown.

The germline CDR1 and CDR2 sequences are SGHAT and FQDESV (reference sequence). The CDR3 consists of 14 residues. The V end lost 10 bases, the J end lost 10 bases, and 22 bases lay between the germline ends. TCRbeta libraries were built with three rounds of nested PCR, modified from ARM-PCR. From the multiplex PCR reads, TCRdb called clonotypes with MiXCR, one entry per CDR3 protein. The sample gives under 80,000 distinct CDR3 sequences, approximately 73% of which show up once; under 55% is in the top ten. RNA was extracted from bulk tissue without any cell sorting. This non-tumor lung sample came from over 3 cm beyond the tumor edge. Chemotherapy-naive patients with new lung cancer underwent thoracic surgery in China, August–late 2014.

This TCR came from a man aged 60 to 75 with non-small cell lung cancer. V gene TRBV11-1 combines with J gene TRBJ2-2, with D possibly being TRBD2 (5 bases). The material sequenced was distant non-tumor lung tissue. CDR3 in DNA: TGTGCCATCAACTATACTAGTGGCATCGCGGAGCTGTTTTTT. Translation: CAINYTSGIAELFF.